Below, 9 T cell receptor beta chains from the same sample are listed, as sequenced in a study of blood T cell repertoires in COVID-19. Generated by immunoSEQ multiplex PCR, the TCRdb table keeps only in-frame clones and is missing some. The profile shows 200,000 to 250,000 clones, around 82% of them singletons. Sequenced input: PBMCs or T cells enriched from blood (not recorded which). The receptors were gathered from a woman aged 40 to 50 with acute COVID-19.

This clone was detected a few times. CDR3 DNA: TGTGCCTGGAGTGTAGTTGAGGGTCAGCCCCAGCATTTT. Translation: CAWSVVEGQPQHF. The V call is TRBV30, the J call TRBJ1-5; D is uncertain. The CDR3 spans 13 residues. The V gene's germline CDR1 is GTSNPN and CDR2 SVGIG (reference sequence). V lost 0 bases and J lost 6, with 9 bases in between.

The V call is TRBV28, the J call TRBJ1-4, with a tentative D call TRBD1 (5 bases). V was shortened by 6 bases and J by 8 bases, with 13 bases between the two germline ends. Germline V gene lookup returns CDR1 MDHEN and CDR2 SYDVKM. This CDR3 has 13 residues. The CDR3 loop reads CASSRDFREKLFF. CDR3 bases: TGTGCCAGCAGCAGGGACTTTCGGGAAAAACTGTTTTTT. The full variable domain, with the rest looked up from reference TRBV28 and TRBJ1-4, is DVKVTQSSRYLVKRTGEKVFLECVQDMDHENMFWYRQDPGLGLRLIYFSYDVKMKEKGDIPEGYSVSREKKERFSLILESASTNQTSMYLCASSRDFREKLFFGSGTQLSVL.

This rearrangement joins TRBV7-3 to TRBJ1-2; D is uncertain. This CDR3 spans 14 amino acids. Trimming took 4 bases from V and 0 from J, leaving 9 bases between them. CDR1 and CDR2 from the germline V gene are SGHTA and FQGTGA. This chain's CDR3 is CASSSGAANYGYTF. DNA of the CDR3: TGTGCCAGCAGCTCTGGAGCAGCTAACTATGGCTACACCTTC.

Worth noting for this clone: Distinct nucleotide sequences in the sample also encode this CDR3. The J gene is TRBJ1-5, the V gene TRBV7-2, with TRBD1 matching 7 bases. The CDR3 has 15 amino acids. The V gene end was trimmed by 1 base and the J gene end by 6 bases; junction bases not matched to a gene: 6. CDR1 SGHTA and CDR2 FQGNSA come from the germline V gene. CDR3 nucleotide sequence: TGTGCCAGCAGCTTAGTCAAGGGGGCAGGTCAGCCCCAGCATTTT. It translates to CASSLVKGAGQPQHF.

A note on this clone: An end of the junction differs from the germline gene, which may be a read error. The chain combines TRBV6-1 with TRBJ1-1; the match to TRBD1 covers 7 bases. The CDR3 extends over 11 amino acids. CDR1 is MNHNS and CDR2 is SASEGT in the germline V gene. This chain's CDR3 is CASSEGGGAGF. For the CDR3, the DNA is TGTGCCAGCAGTGAAGGAGGGGGCGCAGGATTT.

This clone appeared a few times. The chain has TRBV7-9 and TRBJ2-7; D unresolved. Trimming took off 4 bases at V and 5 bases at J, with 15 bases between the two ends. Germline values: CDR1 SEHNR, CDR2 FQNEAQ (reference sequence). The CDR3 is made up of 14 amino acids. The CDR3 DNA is TGTGCCAGCAGCTCCCCTCTTATAGCTGACGAGCAGTACTTC. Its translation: CASSSPLIADEQYF.

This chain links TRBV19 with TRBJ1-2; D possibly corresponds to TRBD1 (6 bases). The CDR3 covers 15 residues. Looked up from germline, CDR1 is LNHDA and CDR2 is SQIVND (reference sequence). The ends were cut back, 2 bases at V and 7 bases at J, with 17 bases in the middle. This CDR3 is CASSITGGEGVGYTF. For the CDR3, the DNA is TGTGCCAGTAGTATAACGGGCGGAGAGGGGGTTGGCTACACCTTC.

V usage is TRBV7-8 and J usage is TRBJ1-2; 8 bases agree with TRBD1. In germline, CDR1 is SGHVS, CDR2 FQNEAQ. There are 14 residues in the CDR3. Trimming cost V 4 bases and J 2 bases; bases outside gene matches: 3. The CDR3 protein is CASSYTGGNYGYTF. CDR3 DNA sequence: TGTGCCAGCAGCTATACAGGGGGAAACTATGGCTACACCTTC.

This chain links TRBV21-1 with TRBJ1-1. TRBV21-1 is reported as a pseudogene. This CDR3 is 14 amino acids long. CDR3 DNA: TGTGCCAGCAGCAAAGTGAGGATGAACACTGAAGCTTTCTTT. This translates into CASSKVRMNTEAFF.